This T cell receptor beta chain was recorded in a study of cytomegalovirus exposure and HLA in healthy donors. To note about this clone: Its target is not known.

Primers included in the PCR were 60 Vbeta and 13 Jbeta primers. Profiling relied on immunoSEQ multiplex PCR, and the TCRdb table lists in-frame clones only, not all of them. The sample gives tens of thousands of clones, 65% to 80% of which show up once; 2% to 3% is in the top ten. This CDR3 is 15 amino acids long. Germline values: CDR1 SGHTA, CDR2 FQGNSA. Trimming pared 3 bases from V and 5 bases from J, leaving 15 bases between. Findings and caveats of the study: Cytomegalovirus association was assigned to about 150 TCR beta chains. Earlier analysis looked at TCR beta V segments, and most were productive about 90% or about 30% of the time. Rates of TCR association differed by HLA locus in a later analysis, with DRB1 highest and HLA-C lowest. TCR sequences were mostly rare, though some public TCRs occurred in many donors.

The sequence derives from a man aged 25 to 40 in good health and CMV-seronegative. Sequenced input: PBMCs. The chain recombines TRBV7-2 with TRBJ2-3; the D is unclear. This CDR3 reads CASSFYVPPQDTQYF. The CDR3 DNA follows: TGTGCCAGCAGCTTTTATGTGCCCCCACAAGATACGCAGTATTTT.